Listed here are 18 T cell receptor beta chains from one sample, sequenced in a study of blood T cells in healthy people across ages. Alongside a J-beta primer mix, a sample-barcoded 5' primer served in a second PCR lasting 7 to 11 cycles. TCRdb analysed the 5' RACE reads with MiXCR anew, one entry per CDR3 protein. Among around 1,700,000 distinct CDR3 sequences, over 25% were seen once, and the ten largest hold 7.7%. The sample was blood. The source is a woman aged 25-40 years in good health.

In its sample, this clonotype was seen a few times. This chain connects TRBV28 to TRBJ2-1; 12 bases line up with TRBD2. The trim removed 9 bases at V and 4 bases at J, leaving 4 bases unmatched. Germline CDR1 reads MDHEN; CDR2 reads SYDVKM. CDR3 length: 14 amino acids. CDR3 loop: CASHLAGGYNEQFF. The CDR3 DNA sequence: TGTGCCAGTCATCTAGCGGGGGGGTACAATGAGCAGTTCTTC.

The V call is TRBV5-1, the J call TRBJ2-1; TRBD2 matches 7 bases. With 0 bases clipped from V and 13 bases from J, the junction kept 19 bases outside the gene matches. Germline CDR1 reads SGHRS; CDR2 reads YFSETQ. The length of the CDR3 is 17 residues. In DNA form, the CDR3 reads TGCGCCAGCAGCTTGGAAAGGTCGGTGCGGCTAGCGGATACCCAGTTCTTC. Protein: CASSLERSVRLADTQFF.

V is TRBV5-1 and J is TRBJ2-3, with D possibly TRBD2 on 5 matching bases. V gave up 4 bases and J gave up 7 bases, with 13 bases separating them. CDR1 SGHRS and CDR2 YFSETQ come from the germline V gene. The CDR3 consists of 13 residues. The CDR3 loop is CASSRAGSNTQYF. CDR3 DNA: TGCGCCAGCAGCCGGGCGGGCTCAAATACGCAGTATTTT.

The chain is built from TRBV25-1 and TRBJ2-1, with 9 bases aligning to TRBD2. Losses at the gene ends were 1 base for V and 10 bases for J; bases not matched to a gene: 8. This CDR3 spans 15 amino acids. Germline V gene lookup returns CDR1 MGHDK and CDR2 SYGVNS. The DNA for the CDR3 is TGTGCCAGCAGTGAATCCCCTAGCGGGATAGGCGAGCAGTTCTTC. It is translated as CASSESPSGIGEQFF.

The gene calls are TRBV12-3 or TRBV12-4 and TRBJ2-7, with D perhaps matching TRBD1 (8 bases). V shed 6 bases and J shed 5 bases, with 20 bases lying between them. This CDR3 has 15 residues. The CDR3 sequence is CASSLWAQGGNEQYF. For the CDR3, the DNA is TGTGCCAGCAGCCTCTGGGCACAGGGGGGGAACGAGCAGTACTTC.

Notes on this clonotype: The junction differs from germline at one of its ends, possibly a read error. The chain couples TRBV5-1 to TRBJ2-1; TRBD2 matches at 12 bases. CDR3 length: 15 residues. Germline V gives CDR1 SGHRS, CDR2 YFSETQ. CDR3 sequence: CTSSSTSGSYNEQFF. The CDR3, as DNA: TGCACCAGCAGCTCGACTAGCGGGAGCTACAATGAGCAGTTCTTC.

Here the CDR3 DNA reads TGTGCCAGCAGCCAAGATCTGCGTTTGCACGCGCAGTACTTC. Encoded protein: CASSQDLRLHAQYF. The rearrangement links TRBV14 to TRBJ2-4; no clear D. The V and J ends lost 0 bases and 13 bases respectively, with 16 bases between them. This CDR3 region has 14 residues. Germline-derived CDR1 and CDR2 are SGHDN and FVKESK. Supplemented by reference TRBV14 and TRBJ2-4, the full variable domain reads EAGVTQFPSHSVIEKGQTVTLRCDPISGHDNLYWYRRVMGKEIKFLLHFVKESKQDESGMPNNRFLAERTGGTYSTLKVQPAELEDSGVYFCASSQDLRLHAQYFGAGTRLSVL.

The CDR3 region is CASSLGGGGANEQYF. In DNA, the CDR3 is TGTGCCAGCAGCTTAGGGGGCGGGGGGGCGAATGAGCAGTACTTC. This chain connects TRBV7-3 to TRBJ2-5, with 9 bases that match TRBD2. This CDR3 region has 15 residues. Germline V gene data show CDR1 as SGHTA and CDR2 as FQGTGA. V was pared by 2 bases and J by 11 bases, with 12 bases of the junction left unmatched.

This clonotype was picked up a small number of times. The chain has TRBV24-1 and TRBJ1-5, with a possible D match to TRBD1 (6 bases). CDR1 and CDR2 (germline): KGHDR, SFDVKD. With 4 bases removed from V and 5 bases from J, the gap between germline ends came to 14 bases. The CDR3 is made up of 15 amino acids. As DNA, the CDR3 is TGTGCCACCAGTGACCCCAAATCAGGGGATCAGCCCCAGCATTTT. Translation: CATSDPKSGDQPQHF.

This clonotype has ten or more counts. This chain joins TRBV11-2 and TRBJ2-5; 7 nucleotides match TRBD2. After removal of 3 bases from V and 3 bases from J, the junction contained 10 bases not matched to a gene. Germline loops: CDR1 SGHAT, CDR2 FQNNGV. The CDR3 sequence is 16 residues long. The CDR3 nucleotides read TGTGCCAGCAGCTTGGGCCTAGCGGCATATAAAGAGACCCAGTACTTC. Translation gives CASSLGLAAYKETQYF.

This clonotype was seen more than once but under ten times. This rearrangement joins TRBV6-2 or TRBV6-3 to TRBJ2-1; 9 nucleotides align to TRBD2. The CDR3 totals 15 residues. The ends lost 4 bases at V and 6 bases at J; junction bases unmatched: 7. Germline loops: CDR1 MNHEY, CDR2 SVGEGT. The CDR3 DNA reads TGTGCCAGCAGTTTAGCGGGAGCTCTCGCCAATGAGCAGTTCTTC. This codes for CASSLAGALANEQFF.

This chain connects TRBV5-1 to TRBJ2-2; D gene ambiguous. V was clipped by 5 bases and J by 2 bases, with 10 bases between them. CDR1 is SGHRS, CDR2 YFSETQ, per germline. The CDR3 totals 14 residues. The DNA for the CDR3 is TGCGCCAGCAGAATAACATTTAACACCGGGGAGCTGTTTTTT. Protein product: CASRITFNTGELFF.

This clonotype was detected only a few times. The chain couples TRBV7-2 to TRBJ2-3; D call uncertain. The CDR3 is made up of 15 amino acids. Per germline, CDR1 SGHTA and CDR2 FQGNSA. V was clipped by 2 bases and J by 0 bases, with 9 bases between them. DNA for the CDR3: TGTGCCAGCAGCTTATGGGAAGGGAGCACAGATACGCAGTATTTT. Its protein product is CASSLWEGSTDTQYF.

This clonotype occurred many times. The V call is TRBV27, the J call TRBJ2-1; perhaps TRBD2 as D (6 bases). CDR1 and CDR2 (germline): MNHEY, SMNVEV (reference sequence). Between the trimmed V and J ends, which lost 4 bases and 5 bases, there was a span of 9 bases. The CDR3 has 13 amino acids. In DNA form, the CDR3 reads TGTGCCAGCAGTTATAGCGGAAACAATGAGCAGTTCTTC. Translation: CASSYSGNNEQFF.

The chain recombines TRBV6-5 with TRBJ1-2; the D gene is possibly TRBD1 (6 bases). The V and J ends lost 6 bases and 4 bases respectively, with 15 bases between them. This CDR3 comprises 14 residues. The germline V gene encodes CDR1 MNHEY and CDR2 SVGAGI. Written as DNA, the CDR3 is TGTGCCAGCAGCCAACGGGGGGCAGGCTATGGCTACACCTTC. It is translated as CASSQRGAGYGYTF.

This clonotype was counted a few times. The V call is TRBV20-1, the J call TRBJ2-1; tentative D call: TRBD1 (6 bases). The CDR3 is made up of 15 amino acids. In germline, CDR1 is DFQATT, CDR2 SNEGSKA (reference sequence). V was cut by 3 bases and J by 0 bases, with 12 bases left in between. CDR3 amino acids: CSASWDTSSYNEQFF. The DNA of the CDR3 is TGCAGTGCTAGTTGGGACACCTCCTCCTACAATGAGCAGTTCTTC.

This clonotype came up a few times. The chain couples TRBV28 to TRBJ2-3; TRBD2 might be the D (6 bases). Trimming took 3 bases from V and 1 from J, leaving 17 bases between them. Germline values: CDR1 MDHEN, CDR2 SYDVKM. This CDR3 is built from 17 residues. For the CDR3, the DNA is TGTGCCAGCAGTTTCCCCCCTGGGGCGGGACGCACAGATACGCAGTATTTT. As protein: CASSFPPGAGRTDTQYF.

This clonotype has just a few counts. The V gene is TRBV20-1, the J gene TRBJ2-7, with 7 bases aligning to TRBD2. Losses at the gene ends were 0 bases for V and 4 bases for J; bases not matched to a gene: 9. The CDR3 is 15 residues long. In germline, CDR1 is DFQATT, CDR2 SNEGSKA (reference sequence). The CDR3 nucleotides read TGCAGTGCTAGAGATCTCCGGGGGGTCAAATACGAGCAGTACTTC. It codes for CSARDLRGVKYEQYF.